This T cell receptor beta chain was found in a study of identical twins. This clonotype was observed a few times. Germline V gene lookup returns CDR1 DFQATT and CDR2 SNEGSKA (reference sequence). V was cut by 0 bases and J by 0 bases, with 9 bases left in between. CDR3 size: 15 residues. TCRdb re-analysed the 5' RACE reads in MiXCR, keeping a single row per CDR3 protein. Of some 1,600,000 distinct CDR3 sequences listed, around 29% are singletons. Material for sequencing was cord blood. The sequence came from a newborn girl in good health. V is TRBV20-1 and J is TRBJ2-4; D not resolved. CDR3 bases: TGCAGTGCTAGAGATCGCCCAGTAGCCAAAAACATTCAGTACTTC. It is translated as CSARDRPVAKNIQYF.